The 30 T cell receptor beta chains below all came from one sample that was sequenced in a study of PD-1 blockade in classical Hodgkin lymphoma (dated by TCRdb to 2018 to 2020). Read against the paper, the sample's time point label means: cycle 1 day 1 (C1D1), immediately before nivolumab initiation. Every trial patient had relapsed after autologous stem cell transplantation, and cohorts A, B and C differed in prior brentuximab vedotin exposure. Library generation was performed with the immunoSEQ multiplex PCR assay. TCRdb limited this immuneACCESS table to in-frame rearrangements with V and J called. A share of clones is missing; checked studies link under half to unresolved V genes, and the rest is unexplained. The sample contains around 91,000 clones, about nine tenths of them found a single time. The top ten clones comprise roughly a fifth of the sample. The sample here was peripheral blood mononuclear cells (PBMCs), taken at baseline. All receptors derive from a human donor with classical Hodgkin lymphoma.

V gene TRBV11-2 combines with J gene TRBJ1-4, with 7 bases that match TRBD1. This CDR3 region has 14 residues. Germline V gene sequence: CDR1 SGHAT, CDR2 FQNNGV. With V trimmed by 5 bases and J by 5 bases, 5 bases remained unmatched. CDR3 sequence (DNA): TGTGCCAGCAGCGCCGGACAGGTCAATGAAAAACTGTTTTTT. It specifies CASSAGQVNEKLFF. The variable domain in full, with the rest retrieved from reference TRBV11-2 and TRBJ1-4, is EAGVAQSPRYKIIEKRQSVAFWCNPISGHATLYWYQQILGQGPKLLIQFQNNGVVDDSQLPKDRFSAERLKGVDSTLKIQPAKLEDSAVYLCASSAGQVNEKLFFGSGTQLSVL.

This chain uses TRBV28 with TRBJ1-1, with D tentatively TRBD1 (6 bases). The CDR3 length is 11 residues. Trimming removed 2 bases from V and 10 bases from J, with 8 bases in between. From germline, CDR1 is MDHEN and CDR2 SYDVKM. The CDR3 reads CASSLVGGAFF. The CDR3 region has the DNA TGTGCCAGCAGTTTAGTAGGGGGAGCTTTCTTT.

There are a few counts of this clone. The V call is TRBV4-3, the J call TRBJ2-1; D is ambiguous. The germline V and J ends were trimmed by 1 base and 8 bases, with 15 bases remaining between them. The germline V gene encodes CDR1 LGHNA and CDR2 YSLEER. The length of the CDR3 is 15 residues. The CDR3 region is CASSQGSSLSHEQFF. The CDR3 DNA sequence: TGCGCCAGCAGCCAAGGATCGTCCCTTTCTCATGAGCAGTTCTTC.

The CDR3 sequence is CASAERGHQPQHF. CDR3 DNA sequence: TGTGCCAGCGCTGAACGGGGGCATCAGCCCCAGCATTTT. This rearrangement joins TRBV6-1 to TRBJ1-5; D is perhaps TRBD1 (6 bases). The V and J ends lost 8 bases and 5 bases respectively, with 13 bases between them. The germline CDR1 and CDR2 sequences are MNHNS and SASEGT. This CDR3 region has 13 residues.

V and J are TRBV2 and TRBJ2-5; 7 bases line up with TRBD2. The ends lost 0 bases at V and 2 bases at J; junction bases unmatched: 0. The CDR3 has 14 residues. The germline V gene has CDR1 SNHLY and CDR2 FYNNEI. CDR3 protein: CASSEASGQETQYF. The CDR3 nucleotides are TGTGCCAGCAGTGAAGCTAGCGGGCAAGAGACCCAGTACTTC.

The chain has TRBV15 and TRBJ1-1; tentatively, D is TRBD1 (6 bases). The germline V gene encodes CDR1 LNHNV and CDR2 YYDKDF (reference sequence). The germline V and J ends were trimmed by 3 bases and 3 bases, with 14 bases remaining between them. The CDR3 consists of 15 residues. The CDR3 loop reads CATSRELGADTEAFF. The CDR3 DNA reads TGTGCCACCAGCAGGGAACTGGGGGCTGACACTGAAGCTTTCTTT. Variable domain in full (rest from reference TRBV15 and TRBJ1-1): DAMVIQNPRYQVTQFGKPVTLSCSQTLNHNVMYWYQQKSSQAPKLLFHYYDKDFNNEADTPDNFQSRRPNTSFCFLDIRSPGLGDTAMYLCATSRELGADTEAFFGQGTRLTVV.

The chain has TRBV14 and TRBJ2-3; D unclear. The CDR3 length is 16 residues. Germline V gene lookup returns CDR1 SGHDN and CDR2 FVKESK. The V end lost 0 bases, the J end lost 0 bases, and 10 bases lay between the germline ends. CDR3 residues: CASSQDLGFSTDTQYF. CDR3 coding DNA: TGTGCCAGCAGCCAAGATCTGGGTTTTAGCACAGATACGCAGTATTTT. Full variable domain (remainder filled in from reference TRBV14 and TRBJ2-3): EAGVTQFPSHSVIEKGQTVTLRCDPISGHDNLYWYRRVMGKEIKFLLHFVKESKQDESGMPNNRFLAERTGGTYSTLKVQPAELEDSGVYFCASSQDLGFSTDTQYFGPGTRLTVL.

This rearrangement joins TRBV6-5 to TRBJ1-1; 8 bases are shared with TRBD1. The CDR3 spans 13 residues. Germline assignment: CDR1 MNHEY and CDR2 SVGAGI. With V trimmed by 2 bases and J by 4 bases, 0 bases remained unmatched. CDR3 coding DNA: TGTGCCAGCAGTTACGGACAGGGCACTGAAGCTTTCTTT. Translation: CASSYGQGTEAFF.

The V call is TRBV4-1, the J call TRBJ1-2; D remains ambiguous. V lost 0 bases and J lost 8, with 13 bases in between. Germline V gives CDR1 MGHRA, CDR2 YSYEKL. The CDR3 extends over 14 amino acids. CDR3 nucleotide sequence: TGCGCCAGCAGCCAAGATGGCAACTGGCGGGGCTACACCTTC. This sequence encodes CASSQDGNWRGYTF.

The rearrangement links TRBV6-1 to TRBJ2-3, with 9 positions matching TRBD1. Germline CDR1 is MNHNS and CDR2 is SASEGT. V trimming: 3 bases; J trimming: 6 bases; junction bases outside the gene matches: 10. This CDR3 region has 16 residues. CDR3 in amino acids: CASSEHLQGAGDTQYF. CDR3 nucleotide sequence: TGTGCCAGCAGTGAGCACCTACAGGGGGCAGGTGATACGCAGTATTTT.

The chain carries TRBV15 and TRBJ2-7; D is uncertain. Trimming pared 0 bases from V and 4 bases from J, leaving 7 bases between. Looked up from germline, CDR1 is LNHNV and CDR2 is YYDKDF (reference sequence). The CDR3 runs 13 residues. CDR3 DNA: TGTGCCACCAGCAGAGACGGTAGTTACGAGCAGTACTTC. Amino acid sequence: CATSRDGSYEQYF.

The chain recombines TRBV2 with TRBJ1-1, with D unresolved. Germline-derived CDR1 and CDR2 are SNHLY and FYNNEI. The CDR3 extends over 10 amino acids. Trimming stripped 5 bases from V and 3 bases from J, with 1 base between. CDR3 bases: TGTGCCAGCAGTTACACTGAAGCTTTCTTT. This sequence encodes CASSYTEAFF.

This clone was seen a single time. The V call is TRBV30, the J call TRBJ2-3; D gene ambiguous. Trimming took off 3 bases at V and 2 bases at J, with 6 bases between the two ends. Germline CDR1 GTSNPN, CDR2 SVGIG (reference sequence). The length of the CDR3 is 12 residues. In DNA form, the CDR3 reads TGTGCCTGGAGCCTAGACACAGATACGCAGTATTTT. Its translation: CAWSLDTDTQYF.

This chain connects TRBV27 to TRBJ2-7; 7 nucleotides line up with TRBD2. With 8 bases clipped from V and 3 bases from J, the junction kept 4 bases outside the gene matches. Germline V gene sequence: CDR1 MNHEY, CDR2 SMNVEV (reference sequence). The CDR3 is made up of 12 amino acids. The CDR3 protein is CASGREIYEQYF. The DNA of the CDR3 is TGTGCCAGCGGGCGGGAGATCTACGAGCAGTACTTC.

J is TRBJ1-1 and V is TRBV10-3; 7 nucleotides agree with TRBD1. J was trimmed by 0 bases and V by 6 bases; bases with no gene match: 7. CDR1 and CDR2 (germline): ENHRY, SYGVKD. The CDR3 extends over 15 amino acids. CDR3 DNA sequence: TGTGCCATCAGCAACTCGGGACAGTTGAACACTGAAGCTTTCTTT. This encodes CAISNSGQLNTEAFF.

The V call is TRBV2, the J call TRBJ2-1; D not certain. The CDR3 covers 10 residues. V dropped 7 bases and J dropped 10 bases, with 8 bases sitting between them. Germline V lookup: CDR1 SNHLY, CDR2 FYNNEI. The CDR3 loop is CASTELEQFF. For the CDR3, the DNA is TGTGCCAGCACGGAGCTGGAGCAGTTCTTC.

V usage is TRBV7-7 and J usage is TRBJ2-5; D is undetermined. The CDR3 is 15 residues long. Germline CDR1 SSHAT, CDR2 FNYEAQ (reference sequence). V was shortened by 1 base and J by 1 base, with 10 bases between the two germline ends. CDR3 in amino acids: CASSLDPGPQETQYF. The CDR3 nucleotides are TGTGCCAGCAGCTTAGATCCGGGCCCCCAAGAGACCCAGTACTTC.

The chain carries TRBV18 and TRBJ2-3; 10 bases line up with TRBD1. The V gene's germline CDR1 is KGHSH and CDR2 LQKENI. V shed 3 bases, J shed 5 bases, and the junction held 2 bases outside the gene matches. The CDR3 totals 14 residues. CDR3 sequence (DNA): TGTGCCAGCTCACCGACAGGGGGCATAGATACGCAGTATTTT. The encoded protein is CASSPTGGIDTQYF. Full variable domain (remainder filled in from reference TRBV18 and TRBJ2-3): NAGVMQNPRHLVRRRGQEARLRCSPMKGHSHVYWYRQLPEEGLKFMVYLQKENIIDESGMPKERFSAEFPKEGPSILRIQQVVRGDSAAYFCASSPTGGIDTQYFGPGTRLTVL.

The V gene is TRBV5-1, the J gene TRBJ1-5, with D unresolved. V was shortened by 0 bases and J by 7 bases, with 8 bases between the two germline ends. Germline CDR1 is SGHRS and CDR2 is YFSETQ. The CDR3 loop spans 13 amino acids. The CDR3 loop is CASSLEGLQPQHF. The CDR3 DNA sequence: TGCGCCAGCAGCTTGGAAGGGCTCCAGCCCCAGCATTTT.

In DNA form, the CDR3 reads TGTGCCAGCAGTTTGGGACTTACTAGCACAGATACGCAGTATTTT. This codes for CASSLGLTSTDTQYF. This chain joins TRBV27 and TRBJ2-3, with a tentative D call TRBD2 (6 bases). Germline V lookup: CDR1 MNHEY, CDR2 SMNVEV (reference sequence). The length of the CDR3 is 15 residues. V shed 3 bases and J shed 0 bases, with 10 bases lying between them.

The chain has TRBV27 and TRBJ1-4; the D gene is possibly TRBD1 (6 bases). V was clipped by 5 bases and J by 2 bases, with 12 bases between them. Germline CDR1 and CDR2: MNHEY and SMNVEV (reference sequence). CDR3 length equals 15 residues. CDR3 DNA sequence: TGTGCCAGCAGTGCCTCAGGGGCCACTAATGAAAAACTGTTTTTT. Its protein is CASSASGATNEKLFF. The whole variable domain, remainder taken from reference TRBV27 and TRBJ1-4, is EAQVTQNPRYLITVTGKKLTVTCSQNMNHEYMSWYRQDPGLGLRQIYYSMNVEVTDKGDVPEGYKVSRKEKRNFPLILESPSPNQTSLYFCASSASGATNEKLFFGSGTQLSVL.

The V and J genes are TRBV30 and TRBJ2-5; D is possibly TRBD2 (5 bases). Trimming shortened V by 0 bases and J by 4 bases, and 9 bases separated the two germline ends. Germline-derived CDR1 and CDR2 are GTSNPN and SVGIG (reference sequence). The length of the CDR3 is 13 residues. The CDR3, as DNA: TGTGCCTGGAGTGTACGGGGTCGAGAGACCCAGTACTTC. Protein sequence: CAWSVRGRETQYF.

The V call is TRBV7-8, the J call TRBJ2-6; D remains unclear. Germline V CDR1 and CDR2: SGHVS, FQNEAQ. This CDR3 region has 13 residues. V was trimmed by 1 base and J by 7 bases, leaving 5 bases between them. Here the CDR3 reads CASSLGGANVLTF. The CDR3 nucleotides are TGTGCCAGCAGCTTAGGGGGAGCCAACGTCCTGACTTTC. The full variable domain, with the rest looked up from reference TRBV7-8 and TRBJ2-6, is GAGVSQSPRYKVAKRGQDVALRCDPISGHVSLFWYQQALGQGPEFLTYFQNEAQLDKSGLPSDRFFAERPEGSVSTLKIQRTQQEDSAVYLCASSLGGANVLTFGAGSRLTVL.

The V and J genes are TRBV15 and TRBJ2-7; TRBD1 matches at 9 bases. CDR3 length equals 15 residues. Trimming removed 4 bases from V and 6 bases from J; junction bases left unmatched: 10. CDR1 is LNHNV, CDR2 YYDKDF, per germline (reference sequence). The CDR3 DNA reads as TGTGCCACCAGCAAAACCCGGGACAGGGCCGGCGAGCAGTACTTC. Translating gives CATSKTRDRAGEQYF.

The CDR3 loop reads CASSYLAGGSYNEQFF. The CDR3 DNA reads TGTGCCAGCAGCTACTTAGCGGGAGGTTCCTACAATGAGCAGTTCTTC. This chain joins TRBV11-2 and TRBJ2-1; TRBD2 aligns across 10 bases. Looked up from germline, CDR1 is SGHAT and CDR2 is FQNNGV. The CDR3 totals 16 residues. Trimming at V came to 4 bases and at J to 1 base, leaving 4 bases not matched to a gene. Complete variable domain (other parts from reference TRBV11-2 and TRBJ2-1): EAGVAQSPRYKIIEKRQSVAFWCNPISGHATLYWYQQILGQGPKLLIQFQNNGVVDDSQLPKDRFSAERLKGVDSTLKIQPAKLEDSAVYLCASSYLAGGSYNEQFFGPGTRLTVL.

V usage is TRBV7-9 and J usage is TRBJ2-7; TRBD1 is a possible D gene (5 bases). This CDR3 spans 13 amino acids. Trimming took 5 bases from V and 5 from J, leaving 13 bases between them. Germline V gene data show CDR1 as SEHNR and CDR2 as FQNEAQ (reference sequence). The CDR3 DNA follows: TGTGCCAGCAGCCTTCAGGGAACGCACGAGCAGTACTTC. Protein product: CASSLQGTHEQYF.

This rearrangement joins TRBV19 to TRBJ1-1; no clear D. There are 15 residues in the CDR3. V gave up 3 bases and J gave up 1 base, with 12 bases separating them. The germline V gene encodes CDR1 LNHDA and CDR2 SQIVND (reference sequence). The CDR3, as DNA: TGTGCCAGTAGTATCTTAGACTCTTGGAACACTGAAGCTTTCTTT. Translation gives CASSILDSWNTEAFF.

This clone was seen a handful of times. The chain employs TRBV2 and TRBJ1-2, with D hard to call. Per germline, CDR1 SNHLY and CDR2 FYNNEI. V lost 1 base and J 6 bases, leaving 6 bases between the germline ends. The CDR3 is 12 amino acids. CDR3 coding DNA: TGTGCCAGCAGTGAAGGGCAGGATGGCTACACCTTC. This encodes CASSEGQDGYTF.

This clone was seen only once. The junction departs from the called germline gene at one end, perhaps through a read error. The J gene is TRBJ1-1, the V gene TRBV7-9; no definite D call. This CDR3 contains 11 residues. The germline CDR1 and CDR2 sequences are SEHNR and FQNEAQ (reference sequence). The CDR3 sequence: CASSLAAERVF. The CDR3 nucleotides read TGTGCCAGCAGCTTAGCGGCAGAAAGGGTCTTT. Complete variable domain (other parts from reference TRBV7-9 and TRBJ1-1): DTGVSQNPRHKITKRGQNVTFRCDPISEHNRLYWYRQTLGQGPEFLTYFQNEAQLEKSRLLSDRFSAERPKGSFSTLEIQRTEQGDSAMYLCASSLAAERVFGQGTRLTVV.

This rearrangement joins TRBV2 to TRBJ2-7; TRBD2 matches 10 bases. CDR1 is SNHLY and CDR2 is FYNNEI in the germline V gene. This CDR3 has 16 residues. The V and J ends lost 2 bases and 4 bases, in that order; junction bases with no gene match: 8. The CDR3 DNA sequence: TGTGCCAGCAGTGAATTTCGGCTAGCGGGAGAATACGAGCAGTACTTC. This sequence encodes CASSEFRLAGEYEQYF.